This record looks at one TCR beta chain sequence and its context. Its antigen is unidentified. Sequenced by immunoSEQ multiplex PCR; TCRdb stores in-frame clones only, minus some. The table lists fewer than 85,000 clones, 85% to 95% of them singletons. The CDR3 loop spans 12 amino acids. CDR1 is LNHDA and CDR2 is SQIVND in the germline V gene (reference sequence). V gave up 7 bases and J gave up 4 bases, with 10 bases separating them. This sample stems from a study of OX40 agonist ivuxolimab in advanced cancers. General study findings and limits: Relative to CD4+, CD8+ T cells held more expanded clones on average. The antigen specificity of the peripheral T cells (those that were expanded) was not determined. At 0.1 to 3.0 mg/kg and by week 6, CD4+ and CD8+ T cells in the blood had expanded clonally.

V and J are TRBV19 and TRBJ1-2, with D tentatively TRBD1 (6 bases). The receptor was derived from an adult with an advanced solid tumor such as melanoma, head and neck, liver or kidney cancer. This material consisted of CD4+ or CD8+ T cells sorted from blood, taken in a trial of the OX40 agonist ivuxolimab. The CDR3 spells CASTMDSYGYTF. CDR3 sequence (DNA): TGTGCCAGTACCATGGACAGCTATGGCTACACCTTC.